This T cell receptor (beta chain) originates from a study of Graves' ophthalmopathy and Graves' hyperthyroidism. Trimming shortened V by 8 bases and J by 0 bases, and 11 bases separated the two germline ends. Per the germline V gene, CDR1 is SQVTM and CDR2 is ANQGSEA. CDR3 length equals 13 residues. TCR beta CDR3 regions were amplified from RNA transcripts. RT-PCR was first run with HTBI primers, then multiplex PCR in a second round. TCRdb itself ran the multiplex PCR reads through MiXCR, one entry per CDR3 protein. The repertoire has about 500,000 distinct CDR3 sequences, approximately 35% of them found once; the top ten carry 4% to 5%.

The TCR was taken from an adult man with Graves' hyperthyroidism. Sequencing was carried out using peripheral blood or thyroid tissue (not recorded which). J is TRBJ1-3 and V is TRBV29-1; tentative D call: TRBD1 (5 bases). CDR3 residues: CSYDSPSGNTIYF. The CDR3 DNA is TGCAGCTACGACAGCCCCTCTGGAAACACCATATATTTT.